This TCR beta chain comes out of a study of T cell repertoires in cytomegalovirus infection. Study summary: An indication of both CMV infection and matching HLA type came from public TCR beta signatures.

The germline CDR1 and CDR2 sequences are WSHSY and SAAADI. The CDR3 spans 14 residues. V lost 10 bases and J lost 3; bases outside the gene matches: 9. This clonotype was seen many times. Its target is unknown. TCRdb reprocessed the reads via MiXCR and lists one record per CDR3 protein. Here the sample spans fewer than 550,000 distinct CDR3 sequences, approximately 10% being singletons. Study outcomes and limitations: Carriers of CMV and the relevant HLA type were discriminated by public TCR beta frequency. HLA-C-restricted CMV-specific TCR beta clonotypes were dominant in the ex vivo response.

This rearrangement joins TRBV10-2 to TRBJ2-7; TRBD2 matches 10 bases. Source material: PBMCs. The receptor was derived from a human donor in good health (CMV status not recorded). Some clones in this sample may be carry-over from other donors' samples. The chain's CDR3 is CATHLAGVNYEQYF. The CDR3 DNA reads TGCGCCACCCACCTAGCGGGAGTCAACTACGAGCAGTACTTC.